These 9 T cell receptor beta chains share one sample of origin, sequenced in a study of CD8 T cells in Susac syndrome (dated by TCRdb to about 2019). Library prep was done by the immunoSEQ multiplex PCR assay. RNA was extracted with the RNeasy kit and 0.5 to 1 ug was reverse transcribed using random hexamers. TCRdb reanalyzed the raw reads on its own, using fastp at Q25 for trimming and MiXCR for clone calling, and kept in-frame beta chains. CDR3 protein sequences are deduplicated, and each keeps its most common genes and DNA. This sample gives under 250,000 distinct CDR3 sequences in total; roughly 93% of them show up just once. 0.15% of the sample lies in the top ten. Sequencing used CD4+ T cells from PBMCs. All receptors come from a human donor with Susac syndrome.

J is TRBJ1-2 and V is TRBV20-1; D is uncertain. This CDR3 has 10 amino acids. Per germline, CDR1 DFQATT and CDR2 SNEGSKA (reference sequence). V was pared by 7 bases and J by 5 bases, with 8 bases between. The chain's CDR3 is CSVGEYGYTF. The CDR3 nucleotides are TGCAGTGTCGGGGAATATGGCTACACCTTC.

This clonotype was seen a handful of times. This rearrangement joins TRBV18 to TRBJ2-5; D is ambiguous. Germline V gene data show CDR1 as KGHSH and CDR2 as LQKENI. Trimming stripped 1 base from V and 2 bases from J, with 5 bases between. The CDR3 has 13 amino acids. The CDR3 DNA reads as TGTGCCAGCTCACCACGACCGCAAGAGACCCAGTACTTC. It specifies CASSPRPQETQYF.

The chain couples TRBV20-1 to TRBJ2-1; D is unresolved. Trimming removed 6 bases at V and 4 bases at J, with 7 bases between. CDR3 length equals 11 residues. The germline gives CDR1 DFQATT, CDR2 SNEGSKA (reference sequence). As DNA, the CDR3 is TGCAGTGCCGATCTATACAATGAGCAGTTCTTC. Translated: CSADLYNEQFF.

This sequence joins TRBV7-2 and TRBJ2-5; 11 positions match TRBD1. The germline CDR1 and CDR2 sequences are SGHTA and FQGNSA. The CDR3 has 14 residues. Germline trimming cut 7 bases from V and 5 bases from J; bases unmatched to any gene: 6. As DNA, the CDR3 is TGTGCCAGCATCCTGGACAGGGGGCGGGAGACCCAGTACTTC. Amino acids: CASILDRGRETQYF.

V gene TRBV5-1 combines with J gene TRBJ1-4; D remains ambiguous. This CDR3 has 15 residues. V lost 0 bases and J 7 bases, leaving 13 bases between the germline ends. Germline V CDR1 and CDR2: SGHRS, YFSETQ. This CDR3 reads CASSLGSPQGEKLFF. In DNA form, the CDR3 reads TGCGCCAGCAGCTTGGGGTCCCCGCAAGGTGAAAAACTGTTTTTT.

The rearrangement uses TRBV20-1 and TRBJ1-2; D may be TRBD1 (5 bases). The V gene's germline CDR1 is DFQATT and CDR2 SNEGSKA (reference sequence). V lost 5 bases and J lost 4, with 11 bases in between. The CDR3 is made up of 12 amino acids. Written as DNA, the CDR3 is TGCAGTGCTTCAACAGGAGCCTATGGCTACACCTTC. This codes for CSASTGAYGYTF.

This chain links TRBV6-2 or TRBV6-3 with TRBJ1-6; a possible D gene is TRBD1 (6 bases). The CDR3 sequence is 13 residues long. V shed 6 bases and J shed 9 bases, with 12 bases lying between them. CDR1 and CDR2 (germline): MNHEY, SVGEGT. CDR3 residues: CASRLPGVSPLHF. The CDR3 nucleotides read TGTGCCAGCAGACTACCAGGGGTTTCACCCCTCCACTTT.

The chain couples TRBV20-1 to TRBJ2-5; TRBD1 matches 11 bases. Germline CDR1 DFQATT, CDR2 SNEGSKA (reference sequence). This CDR3 has 17 amino acids. V shed 7 bases, J shed 5 bases, and the junction held 18 bases outside the gene matches. The chain's CDR3 is CSVETPGQGDSGETQYF. The CDR3 bases are TGCAGTGTTGAAACTCCGGGACAGGGGGATTCAGGGGAGACCCAGTACTTC.

This rearrangement joins TRBV12-3 or TRBV12-4 to TRBJ2-7; 7 positions match TRBD1. The CDR3 runs to 14 residues. With 5 bases clipped from V and 6 bases from J, the junction kept 10 bases outside the gene matches. DNA of the CDR3: TGTGCCAGCAGTCGCCTCCTGACAGGGCCCGAGCAGTACTTC. It codes for CASSRLLTGPEQYF.